Below are 26 T cell receptor beta chains sequenced from a single sample in a study of blood T cell repertoires in COVID-19. Assay: immunoSEQ multiplex PCR; the TCRdb copy retains only in-frame clones and omits some. The sample records about 210,000 clones, around 80% being singletons. Sample: peripheral blood. Receptors were obtained from a woman of 80 years or more with COVID-19, enrolled during active disease.

The genes are TRBV3-1 (or the pseudogene TRBV3-2) and TRBJ2-1; D not resolved. The CDR3 spans 14 residues. Germline CDR1 reads LGHDT; CDR2 reads YNNKEL (reference sequence). V was trimmed by 1 base and J by 2 bases, leaving 6 bases between them. The CDR3: CASSQVEPYNEQFF. As DNA, the CDR3 is TGTGCCAGCAGCCAAGTTGAGCCCTACAATGAGCAGTTCTTC.

This clone was detected a few times. V usage is TRBV5-6 and J usage is TRBJ1-1; a weak D match, TRBD1 (5 bases). The germline V gene encodes CDR1 SGHDT and CDR2 YYEEEE. The germline V and J ends were trimmed by 7 bases and 3 bases, with 22 bases remaining between them. This CDR3 has 16 residues. In DNA, the CDR3 is TGTGCCAGCGCCTTCTCTTGGGGCTCATGGGACACTGAAGCTTTCTTT. Translating it yields CASAFSWGSWDTEAFF.

The chain carries TRBV28 and TRBJ2-7; maybe TRBD2 (7 bases). The CDR3 totals 13 residues. The ends were cut back, 5 bases at V and 6 bases at J, with 14 bases in the middle. Per the germline V gene, CDR1 is MDHEN and CDR2 is SYDVKM. CDR3 in DNA: TGTGCCAGCAGTGCCTTCGGGGGGCGCGAGCAGTACGTC. Translation gives CASSAFGGREQYV.

This chain links TRBV5-4 with TRBJ2-5, with 8 nucleotides matching TRBD1. This CDR3 comprises 15 residues. Germline V gene lookup returns CDR1 SGHNT and CDR2 YYREEE (reference sequence). Germline trimming cut 4 bases from V and 0 bases from J; bases unmatched to any gene: 5. CDR3 in DNA: TGTGCCAGCAGCGGACGGACAGGGTACCAAGAGACCCAGTACTTC. Encoded protein: CASSGRTGYQETQYF. Supplemented by reference TRBV5-4 and TRBJ2-5, the full variable domain reads ETGVTQSPTHLIKTRGQQVTLRCSSQSGHNTVSWYQQALGQGPQFIFQYYREEENGRGNFPPRFSGLQFPNYSSELNVNALELDDSALYLCASSGRTGYQETQYFGPGTRLLVL.

This clone was found once. The chain uses TRBV5-5 and TRBJ2-2; TRBD1 matches 10 bases. The CDR3 is 16 amino acids. Losses at the gene ends were 0 bases for V and 4 bases for J; bases not matched to a gene: 3. Germline CDR1 reads SGHKS; CDR2 reads YYEKEE (reference sequence). The CDR3 loop is CASSLADRGRTGELFF. The CDR3 DNA reads as TGTGCCAGCAGCTTGGCCGACAGGGGGCGCACCGGGGAGCTGTTTTTT.

The chain combines TRBV5-5 with TRBJ2-7, with D possibly being TRBD1 (5 bases). CDR3 length: 16 amino acids. CDR1 and CDR2 from the germline V gene are SGHKS and YYEKEE (reference sequence). V gave up 0 bases and J gave up 2 bases, with 15 bases separating them. Here the CDR3 DNA reads TGTGCCAGCAGCTTGGTGTTCGGTGCAGGGACCTACGAGCAGTACGTC. Its translation is CASSLVFGAGTYEQYV.

This chain links TRBV6-9 with TRBJ2-1; TRBD1 matches at 10 bases. The CDR3 totals 16 residues. The germline V gene encodes CDR1 MNHGY and CDR2 SVAAGI. The V segment lost 5 bases and the J segment 9 bases; nucleotides outside the gene matches: 13. The CDR3 loop is CASSQETGGHSSEQFF. The CDR3 region has the DNA TGTGCCAGCAGTCAAGAGACAGGGGGCCATAGTAGTGAGCAGTTCTTC.

The J gene is TRBJ1-4, the V gene TRBV28; perhaps TRBD1 as D (6 bases). The germline CDR1 and CDR2 sequences are MDHEN and SYDVKM. This CDR3 is built from 11 residues. Trimming removed 5 bases from V and 17 bases from J, with 15 bases in between. The CDR3 sequence is CASSRDTTCFF. The CDR3 DNA reads TGTGCCAGCAGTAGGGACACCACGTGTTTTTTT.

V gene TRBV6-2 or TRBV6-3 combines with J gene TRBJ1-2; the D is unclear. Germline CDR1 is MNHEY and CDR2 is SVGEGT. CDR3 length equals 14 residues. V gave up 5 bases and J gave up 8 bases, with 18 bases separating them. Here the CDR3 DNA reads TGTGCCAGCAGTGACATCGTGGCAATAGGAGGCTACACCTTC. Its protein is CASSDIVAIGGYTF.

The CDR3 coding sequence is TGTGCCAGTAGAGGTCGTAGCGGGGGGGGGACCGGGGAGCTGTTTTTT. This encodes CASRGRSGGGTGELFF. V is TRBV27 and J is TRBJ2-2; 11 nucleotides match TRBD2. The CDR3 runs 16 residues. Germline V gene lookup returns CDR1 MNHEY and CDR2 SMNVEV (reference sequence). V shed 9 bases and J 5 bases; nucleotides not matched to a gene: 11.

The gene calls are TRBV4-3 and TRBJ1-5; tentatively, D is TRBD1 (5 bases). Deletions cut 4 bases from V and 4 bases from J, with 17 bases between. The CDR3 has 16 amino acids. The V gene's germline CDR1 is LGHNA and CDR2 YSLEER. This CDR3 reads CASSPTGGAKNQPQHF. CDR3 DNA sequence: TGCGCCAGCAGCCCTACCGGAGGGGCGAAGAATCAGCCCCAGCATTTT.

The V and J genes are TRBV7-2 and TRBJ1-2, with TRBD1 matching 11 bases. The CDR3 loop spans 15 amino acids. The ends lost 4 bases at V and 7 bases at J; junction bases unmatched: 8. In germline, CDR1 is SGHTA, CDR2 FQGNSA. The CDR3 reads CASSSGQGARGGYTF. In nucleotides, the CDR3 is TGTGCCAGCAGCTCCGGACAGGGGGCGCGAGGTGGCTACACCTTC.

The genes are TRBV5-1 and TRBJ2-5; no definite D call. Germline values: CDR1 SGHRS, CDR2 YFSETQ. Trimming removed 4 bases at V and 3 bases at J, with 19 bases between. CDR3 length: 16 amino acids. The CDR3 loop is CASSPRSSGAEETQYF. In DNA form, the CDR3 reads TGCGCCAGCAGCCCCCGGTCTTCTGGAGCTGAAGAGACCCAGTACTTC.

The gene calls are TRBV24-1 and TRBJ2-1; 9 bases align to TRBD1. This CDR3 has 15 amino acids. Unmatched junction bases numbered 6, after V lost 4 bases and J lost 6 bases. The germline CDR1 and CDR2 sequences are KGHDR and SFDVKD. In DNA form, the CDR3 reads TGTGCCACCAGTGACAAGGGACAGGGAGGCAATGAGCAGTTCTTC. Protein sequence: CATSDKGQGGNEQFF.

CDR3 loop: CSVGDRAYYGYTF. CDR3 in DNA: TGCAGCGTAGGGGACAGGGCCTACTATGGCTACACCTTC. The J gene is TRBJ1-2, the V gene TRBV29-1, with 9 nucleotides matching TRBD1. The CDR3 spans 13 residues. The V and J ends lost 6 bases and 3 bases, in that order; junction bases with no gene match: 5. CDR1 SQVTM and CDR2 ANQGSEA come from the germline V gene.

The rearrangement links TRBV4-2 to TRBJ2-7; TRBD1 matches at 8 bases. The CDR3 length is 14 residues. CDR1 LGHNA and CDR2 YNFKEQ come from the germline V gene. Trimming removed 1 base from V and 3 bases from J; junction bases left unmatched: 2. The CDR3 reads CASSQGGQVYEQYF. DNA for the CDR3: TGTGCCAGCAGCCAAGGGGGACAGGTCTACGAGCAGTACTTC.

The chain has TRBV19 and TRBJ1-4; 7 bases map to TRBD1. Trimming cost V 3 bases and J 7 bases; bases outside gene matches: 8. The CDR3 sequence is 15 residues long. Germline CDR1 LNHDA, CDR2 SQIVND (reference sequence). For the CDR3, the DNA is TGTGCCAGTAGTATCCGGGACAGTCTCGGTGAAAAACTGTTTTTT. Translating it yields CASSIRDSLGEKLFF.

CDR3 loop: CASRRNGQGYNTGELFF. CDR3 sequence (DNA): TGTGCCAGCAGACGAAATGGACAGGGGTATAACACCGGGGAGCTGTTTTTT. The chain combines TRBV3-1 (or the pseudogene TRBV3-2) with TRBJ2-2; 9 bases are a match to TRBD1. The CDR3 length is 17 residues. CDR1 and CDR2 (germline): LGHDT, YNNKEL (reference sequence). V was pared by 6 bases and J by 2 bases, with 10 bases of the junction left unmatched.

This CDR3 is CASSYKAGVNYNEQFF. In DNA form, the CDR3 reads TGTGCCAGCAGTTACAAGGCGGGGGTGAACTACAATGAGCAGTTCTTC. The chain joins TRBV6-5 to TRBJ2-1, with TRBD2 matching over 7 bases. CDR1 is MNHEY, CDR2 SVGAGI, per germline. The CDR3 runs to 16 residues. V gave up 2 bases and J gave up 3 bases; unmatched junction bases: 7.

The V gene is TRBV2, the J gene TRBJ2-7; TRBD1 is a possible D gene (6 bases). The germline V and J ends were trimmed by 6 bases and 1 base, with 13 bases remaining between them. CDR3 length: 14 amino acids. CDR1 is SNHLY and CDR2 is FYNNEI in the germline V gene. CDR3 in DNA: TGTGCCAGCAGCTCAAACAGGGATTCCTACGAGCAGTACTTC. The encoded protein is CASSSNRDSYEQYF.

This clone was detected only a few times. CDR3 DNA sequence: TGTGCCAGCAGTTTAGCTACACAACAGGGGGCGAATGGCTACACCTTC. This encodes CASSLATQQGANGYTF. V is TRBV28 and J is TRBJ1-2; 9 positions match TRBD1. Germline CDR1 and CDR2: MDHEN and SYDVKM. Trimming took 2 bases from V and 6 from J; bases not matched to a gene: 10. The CDR3 is 16 amino acids.

The V call is TRBV3-1 (or the pseudogene TRBV3-2), the J call TRBJ1-2; TRBD1 might be the D (6 bases). Looked up from germline, CDR1 is LGHDT and CDR2 is YNNKEL (reference sequence). The V and J ends lost 5 bases and 4 bases respectively, with 11 bases between them. The CDR3 has 13 residues. The CDR3 region is CASSLGQPYGYTF. In nucleotides, the CDR3 is TGTGCCAGCAGCTTAGGACAGCCCTATGGCTACACCTTC.

V and J are TRBV6-5 and TRBJ1-4; 9 nucleotides align to TRBD1. CDR1 and CDR2 from the germline V gene are MNHEY and SVGAGI. The CDR3 has 14 amino acids. V dropped 5 bases and J dropped 6; count of bases not matched to a gene: 4. The CDR3: CASSLQGADEKLFF. The CDR3 DNA reads TGTGCCAGCAGTCTACAGGGGGCGGATGAAAAACTGTTTTTT.

V usage is TRBV5-4 and J usage is TRBJ1-6; 8 positions agree with TRBD1. The germline V gene encodes CDR1 SGHNT and CDR2 YYREEE (reference sequence). This CDR3 is built from 15 residues. V lost 0 bases, J lost 10 bases, and 6 bases stayed unmatched. The CDR3 DNA sequence: TGTGCCAGCAGCTTGGATCAGGGGGCCAGCTCACCCCTCCACTTT. Translation: CASSLDQGASSPLHF.

The chain is built from TRBV7-3 and TRBJ2-2; no firm D call. CDR3 size: 13 residues. Per the germline V gene, CDR1 is SGHTA and CDR2 is FQGTGA. Trimming removed 2 bases at V and 9 bases at J, with 10 bases between. The CDR3 DNA sequence: TGTGCCAGCAGCTTACAGGCCGCCAGGGAGCTGTTTTTT. This gives the protein CASSLQAARELFF.

This clone was found once. The rearrangement uses TRBV11-2 and TRBJ1-2, with 8 positions matching TRBD1. Per germline, CDR1 SGHAT and CDR2 FQNNGV. The CDR3 runs to 18 residues. The junction had 13 bases not matched to a gene; V was cut back by 0 bases and J by 4 bases. The CDR3 region has the DNA TGTGCCAGCAGCTTAGATTCGGCCCCAGGGGGCTGGGGCTATGGCTACACCTTC. Its protein is CASSLDSAPGGWGYGYTF.